The next 31 T cell receptor beta chains were all read from a single sample in a study of T cell responses to AZD1222 COVID-19 vaccine. The data were produced by immunoSEQ multiplex PCR, yet TCRdb's version contains in-frame clones alone and is incomplete. This sample has about 160,000 clones, with 75% to 95% found just once. The sequences come from peripheral blood, collected on day 0 of AZD1222 vaccination. These receptors originate from an adult in good health.

The chain uses TRBV6-5 and TRBJ2-7; tentatively, D is TRBD1 (6 bases). V dropped 2 bases and J dropped 2 bases, with 10 bases sitting between them. Germline V gene sequence: CDR1 MNHEY, CDR2 SVGAGI. The CDR3 extends over 14 amino acids. DNA of the CDR3: TGTGCCAGCAGTTACCGACAGGTTCCCTACGAGCAGTACTTC. It translates to CASSYRQVPYEQYF.

The rearrangement joins TRBV5-6 to TRBJ2-7; possibly TRBD2 for D (5 bases). Germline V gene data show CDR1 as SGHDT and CDR2 as YYEEEE. V was trimmed by 6 bases and J by 4 bases, leaving 14 bases between them. There are 13 residues in the CDR3. This CDR3 is CASTYRGQYEQYF. The DNA for the CDR3 is TGTGCCAGCACCTACCGAGGGCAGTACGAGCAGTACTTC.

This chain connects TRBV5-5 to TRBJ2-1; D gene unclear. Germline assignment: CDR1 SGHKS and CDR2 YYEKEE (reference sequence). Trimming removed 2 bases at V and 2 bases at J, with 5 bases between. The CDR3 sequence is 13 residues long. DNA for the CDR3: TGTGCCAGCAGCTTTAGGGCCTACAATGAGCAGTTCTTC. It codes for CASSFRAYNEQFF.

The chain recombines TRBV24-1 with TRBJ2-7; D possibly corresponds to TRBD2 (6 bases). Trimming stripped 4 bases from V and 5 bases from J, with 20 bases between. This CDR3 has 16 amino acids. Germline CDR1 reads KGHDR; CDR2 reads SFDVKD. Here the CDR3 reads CATSDPTAGRGNEQYF. For the CDR3, the DNA is TGTGCCACCAGTGACCCCACCGCCGGGCGGGGTAACGAGCAGTACTTC.

This chain uses TRBV28 with TRBJ2-5; perhaps TRBD2 as D (6 bases). Trimming took off 6 bases at V and 1 base at J, with 21 bases between the two ends. Germline V CDR1 and CDR2: MDHEN, SYDVKM. The CDR3 totals 17 residues. The CDR3 DNA is TGTGCCAGCAGCCTCCTTGTGTGGGAGGCAAGCCAAGAGACCCAGTACTTC. Its translation: CASSLLVWEASQETQYF.

V gene TRBV6-5 combines with J gene TRBJ2-1, with D maybe TRBD2 (6 bases). The CDR3 length is 14 residues. Trimming removed 5 bases from V and 8 bases from J, with 16 bases in between. Germline CDR1 reads MNHEY; CDR2 reads SVGAGI. The CDR3 is CASSRGGGWDEQFF. In nucleotides, the CDR3 is TGTGCCAGCAGTCGGGGAGGAGGTTGGGATGAGCAGTTCTTC.

CDR3 protein: CASSSLSGRTEAFF. The CDR3 nucleotides are TGTGCCAGCAGCTCCCTCAGCGGGAGAACTGAAGCTTTCTTT. The chain couples TRBV7-2 to TRBJ1-1; D gene ambiguous. In germline, CDR1 is SGHTA, CDR2 FQGNSA. With 4 bases removed from V and 5 bases from J, the gap between germline ends came to 14 bases. CDR3 length equals 14 residues.

The rearrangement uses TRBV4-1 and TRBJ1-6; the D is unclear. This CDR3 has 15 residues. Germline V gene lookup returns CDR1 MGHRA and CDR2 YSYEKL. V lost 1 base to trimming and J lost 7 bases, with 11 bases between them. The CDR3 nucleotides read TGCGCCAGCAGCCAAGCTTGGGTGGAGAATTCACCCCTCCACTTT. Protein: CASSQAWVENSPLHF.

This chain connects TRBV7-2 to TRBJ2-1, with TRBD1 matching over 9 bases. J gave up 2 bases and V 3 bases, and 5 bases lay outside the gene matches. The CDR3 has 16 amino acids. Germline V CDR1 and CDR2: SGHTA, FQGNSA. CDR3 amino acids: CASSFTRQGAYNEQFF. In DNA form, the CDR3 reads TGTGCCAGCAGCTTCACTCGACAGGGGGCCTACAATGAGCAGTTCTTC.

This sequence joins TRBV3-1 (or the pseudogene TRBV3-2) and TRBJ2-1, with a weak D call TRBD2 (6 bases). Trimming took 7 bases from V and 0 from J, leaving 19 bases between them. Germline V gives CDR1 LGHDT, CDR2 YNNKEL (reference sequence). The CDR3 is 17 residues long. Written as DNA, the CDR3 is TGTGCCAGCACCAGGTATTCTGGGGGGTTCTCCTACAATGAGCAGTTCTTC. Its protein product is CASTRYSGGFSYNEQFF.

This chain links TRBV9 with TRBJ2-7; 9 bases are shared with TRBD1. This CDR3 region has 15 residues. V shed 3 bases, J shed 2 bases, and the junction held 6 bases outside the gene matches. Looked up from germline, CDR1 is SGDLS and CDR2 is YYNGEE. Written as DNA, the CDR3 is TGTGCCAGCAGCGCGGGGACAGGGCGGACCTACGAGCAGTACTTC. Its translation is CASSAGTGRTYEQYF. Variable domain in full (rest from reference TRBV9 and TRBJ2-7): DSGVTQTPKHLITATGQRVTLRCSPRSGDLSVYWYQQSLDQGLQFLIQYYNGEERAKGNILERFSAQQFPDLHSELNLSSLELGDSALYFCASSAGTGRTYEQYFGPGTRLTVT.

The chain employs TRBV9 and TRBJ2-7; 8 bases fit TRBD1. Germline V lookup: CDR1 SGDLS, CDR2 YYNGEE. V was clipped by 3 bases and J by 7 bases; unmatched bases: 6. The CDR3 covers 13 residues. The CDR3 loop is CASSDGQGGEQYF. For the CDR3, the DNA is TGTGCCAGCAGCGACGGACAGGGCGGTGAGCAGTACTTC.

The V and J genes are TRBV7-5 and TRBJ2-3. TRBV7-5 is tagged as a pseudogene. CDR3 length: 11 residues. CDR3 DNA sequence: TGTGCCAGAAGCCCCTGGGATACGCAGTATTTT. Its protein is CARSPWDTQYF.

The rearrangement uses TRBV5-1 and TRBJ2-7, with TRBD1 identical over 8 bases. The CDR3 contains 14 residues. V shed 2 bases and J 4 bases; nucleotides not matched to a gene: 5. In germline, CDR1 is SGHRS, CDR2 YFSETQ. For the CDR3, the DNA is TGCGCCAGCAGCTTCCAGGGGGCATGGTACGAGCAGTACTTC. Amino acid sequence: CASSFQGAWYEQYF.

The chain has TRBV6-5 and TRBJ2-4, with D tentatively TRBD2 (6 bases). This CDR3 contains 15 residues. Germline lookup yields CDR1 MNHEY and CDR2 SVGAGI. Between the trimmed V and J ends, which lost 0 bases and 8 bases, there was a span of 14 bases. The chain's CDR3 is CASSYSRGSGDIQYF. For the CDR3, the DNA is TGTGCCAGCAGTTACTCGAGAGGTAGCGGAGACATTCAGTACTTC.

The chain carries TRBV9 and TRBJ2-1; 8 nucleotides line up with TRBD2. V was pared by 0 bases and J by 10 bases, with 9 bases of the junction left unmatched. The CDR3 is 15 residues long. Germline V gene sequence: CDR1 SGDLS, CDR2 YYNGEE. CDR3 sequence reads: CASSVDLREEGEQFF. The CDR3 nucleotides are TGTGCCAGCAGCGTAGATCTGCGGGAGGAAGGGGAGCAGTTCTTC.

This clone is a singleton in its sample. V gene TRBV7-8 combines with J gene TRBJ1-5; D is unresolved. Germline V gene sequence: CDR1 SGHVS, CDR2 FQNEAQ. CDR3 length: 15 residues. V gave up 3 bases and J gave up 0 bases, with 9 bases separating them. The CDR3 sequence is CASSLSAPSNQPQHF. CDR3 DNA sequence: TGTGCCAGCAGCTTGTCAGCTCCTAGCAATCAGCCCCAGCATTTT.

This rearrangement joins TRBV15 to TRBJ1-1; the D gene is possibly TRBD1 (6 bases). There are 16 residues in the CDR3. Germline V gene sequence: CDR1 LNHNV, CDR2 YYDKDF (reference sequence). V lost 0 bases and J 5 bases, leaving 16 bases between the germline ends. The CDR3 DNA is TGTGCCACCAGCAGAGATGGTCAGGGGCATCGGACTGAAGCTTTCTTT. It translates to CATSRDGQGHRTEAFF.

V usage is TRBV28 and J usage is TRBJ1-1; 9 bases map to TRBD1. Germline CDR1 MDHEN, CDR2 SYDVKM. There are 17 residues in the CDR3. The V gene end was trimmed by 6 bases and the J gene end by 1 base; junction bases not matched to a gene: 12. Here the CDR3 DNA reads TGTGCCAGCAGAACCTTCCCGGGACAGGGACCGAACACTGAAGCTTTCTTT. Translated, it gives CASRTFPGQGPNTEAFF.

The gene calls are TRBV7-2 and TRBJ2-6; D uncertain. V was pared by 1 base and J by 1 base, with 5 bases between. This CDR3 is 15 amino acids long. Germline V CDR1 and CDR2: SGHTA, FQGNSA. The CDR3 nucleotides are TGTGCCAGCAGCTTAGGGGTATCTGGGGCCAACGTCCTGACTTTC. This encodes CASSLGVSGANVLTF.

This clone was detected a few times. The chain employs TRBV18 and TRBJ1-1, with D maybe TRBD1 (5 bases). Trimming cost V 5 bases and J 5 bases, with 12 bases left between them. This CDR3 has 13 amino acids. CDR1 is KGHSH and CDR2 is LQKENI in the germline V gene. The CDR3: CASSGDGGTEAFF. The CDR3, as DNA: TGTGCCAGCTCAGGGGACGGGGGGACTGAAGCTTTCTTT.

The chain recombines TRBV9 with TRBJ1-4; D unresolved. This CDR3 is built from 13 residues. V lost 2 bases and J lost 4, with 6 bases in between. Germline V gives CDR1 SGDLS, CDR2 YYNGEE. CDR3 sequence (DNA): TGTGCCAGCAGCGTTGGCCATAATGAAAAACTGTTTTTT. Its protein product is CASSVGHNEKLFF.

The chain recombines TRBV2 with TRBJ2-2; 10 bases map to TRBD2. Germline CDR1 is SNHLY and CDR2 is FYNNEI. J was trimmed by 6 bases and V by 6 bases; bases with no gene match: 13. The CDR3 covers 17 residues. In nucleotides, the CDR3 is TGTGCCAGCAGGGGGGCCAGCGGGAGGGCCACTGCCGGGGAGCTGTTTTTT. As protein: CASRGASGRATAGELFF.

V usage is TRBV10-1 and J usage is TRBJ2-1; 7 bases are a match to TRBD1. V shed 0 bases, J shed 4 bases, and the junction held 3 bases outside the gene matches. Looked up from germline, CDR1 is WNHNN and CDR2 is SYGVQD (reference sequence). The CDR3 runs 15 residues. CDR3 in amino acids: CASSESRQGYNEQFF. Written as DNA, the CDR3 is TGCGCCAGCAGTGAGTCGAGACAGGGATACAATGAGCAGTTCTTC.

The CDR3 loop is CASSLSGAETQYF. The DNA of the CDR3 is TGTGCCAGCAGCTTATCAGGGGCGGAGACCCAGTACTTC. This chain joins TRBV7-9 and TRBJ2-5; D might be TRBD1 (6 bases). Deletions cut 2 bases from V and 5 bases from J, with 9 bases between. This CDR3 has 13 residues. Germline CDR1 SEHNR, CDR2 FQNEAQ (reference sequence).

Only one count was recorded for this clone. The chain is built from TRBV2 and TRBJ2-7, with 9 bases identical to TRBD2. The CDR3 is made up of 14 amino acids. With V trimmed by 6 bases and J by 5 bases, 8 bases remained unmatched. Germline V lookup: CDR1 SNHLY, CDR2 FYNNEI. The CDR3 DNA reads TGTGCCAGCAGCCCGAGCGGGAGGAGGAACGAGCAGTACTTC. Its translation is CASSPSGRRNEQYF.

The chain couples TRBV19 to TRBJ1-2, with D uncertain. Deletions cut 6 bases from V and 4 bases from J, with 21 bases between. The germline V gene encodes CDR1 LNHDA and CDR2 SQIVND (reference sequence). The CDR3 consists of 16 residues. For the CDR3, the DNA is TGTGCCAGTAGCCCTTCTACAGCGGGCATTACCTATGGCTACACCTTC. It yields the protein CASSPSTAGITYGYTF.

This clone was found a few times. The chain couples TRBV5-4 to TRBJ2-4; 11 bases agree with TRBD2. Germline CDR1 and CDR2: SGHNT and YYREEE (reference sequence). The CDR3 loop spans 15 amino acids. With 5 bases clipped from V and 8 bases from J, the junction kept 9 bases outside the gene matches. The CDR3 DNA follows: TGTGCCAGCAGTCTAGCGGGAGGTGTGGGAGACATTCAGTACTTC. This codes for CASSLAGGVGDIQYF.

The chain combines TRBV7-2 with TRBJ2-7; tentatively, D is TRBD2 (6 bases). The germline gives CDR1 SGHTA, CDR2 FQGNSA. CDR3 length: 13 amino acids. V lost 7 bases and J 5 bases, leaving 15 bases between the germline ends. The DNA for the CDR3 is TGTGCCAGCACTCCCCGAACTAGCAACGAGCAGTACTTC. Protein: CASTPRTSNEQYF.

The chain combines TRBV28 with TRBJ1-2, with 9 bases aligning to TRBD1. Germline CDR1 MDHEN, CDR2 SYDVKM. Trimming at V came to 6 bases and at J to 8 bases, leaving 10 bases not matched to a gene. The CDR3 covers 14 residues. CDR3 in DNA: TGTGCCAGCAGCGATCCGGGACAGGGCTCCGGCTACACCTTC. It codes for CASSDPGQGSGYTF.

The V call is TRBV19, the J call TRBJ1-5; 8 bases are a match to TRBD1. This CDR3 is 16 amino acids long. V lost 2 bases to trimming and J lost 4 bases; unmatched junction nucleotides: 7. Per the germline V gene, CDR1 is LNHDA and CDR2 is SQIVND (reference sequence). DNA for the CDR3: TGTGCCAGTAGTATATACAGGGGGAATGTGAATCAGCCCCAGCATTTT. Its translation is CASSIYRGNVNQPQHF.